Presented here are 16 T cell receptor beta chains from one specimen sequenced in a study of blood T cell repertoires in COVID-19. Generated by immunoSEQ multiplex PCR, the TCRdb table keeps only in-frame clones and is missing some. Of some 140,000 clones listed, 75% to 90% are singletons. Sequencing was done on a sample of peripheral blood. These receptors came from a man over 45 with active COVID-19.

The V gene is TRBV24-1, the J gene TRBJ2-1, with 7 bases fitting TRBD2. Trimming cost V 3 bases and J 9 bases; bases outside gene matches: 4. Looked up from germline, CDR1 is KGHDR and CDR2 is SFDVKD. CDR3 length equals 13 residues. CDR3 in amino acids: CATSDTPGGEQFF. The DNA of the CDR3 is TGTGCCACCAGTGATACACCGGGGGGTGAGCAGTTCTTC.

This sequence joins TRBV2 and TRBJ2-5, with TRBD1 matching 9 bases. The V gene end was trimmed by 5 bases and the J gene end by 5 bases; junction bases not matched to a gene: 3. The germline V gene encodes CDR1 SNHLY and CDR2 FYNNEI. CDR3 size: 13 residues. CDR3 coding DNA: TGTGCCAGCAGTCGGGACAGGGCCGAGACCCAGTACTTC. Translated: CASSRDRAETQYF. Full variable domain (outside the CDR3, taken from reference TRBV2 and TRBJ2-5): EPEVTQTPSHQVTQMGQEVILRCVPISNHLYFYWYRQILGQKVEFLVSFYNNEISEKSEIFDDQFSVERPDGSNFTLKIRSTKLEDSAMYFCASSRDRAETQYFGPGTRLLVL.

This chain joins TRBV12-3 or TRBV12-4 and TRBJ2-3; D not certain. There are 12 residues in the CDR3. The V gene lost 6 bases and the J gene lost 6 bases, with 10 bases spanning the gap. CDR3 nucleotides: TGTGCCAGCAGGCGAGGAGAGGATACGCAGTATTTT. This gives the protein CASRRGEDTQYF.

The rearrangement uses TRBV11-3 and TRBJ2-7; the D gene is possibly TRBD2 (5 bases). This CDR3 is built from 13 residues. The germline gives CDR1 SGHNT, CDR2 YENEEA. Trimming stripped 2 bases from V and 4 bases from J, with 9 bases between. The CDR3 nucleotides are TGTGCCAGCAGCTTACGTGCGGGTTACGAGCAGTACTTC. The encoded protein is CASSLRAGYEQYF.

This clone was detected a few times. V and J are TRBV5-8 and TRBJ2-1; D may be TRBD1 (5 bases). The CDR3 is 14 amino acids. V gave up 2 bases and J gave up 6 bases, with 12 bases separating them. Germline values: CDR1 SGHTS, CDR2 YDEGEE. CDR3 nucleotide sequence: TGTGCCAGCAGCTTCCGGGTTCAGGGCAATGAGCAGTTCTTC. This codes for CASSFRVQGNEQFF.

The J gene is TRBJ2-1, the V gene TRBV2; TRBD2 matches at 9 bases. The ends lost 1 base at V and 2 bases at J; junction bases unmatched: 6. Germline V gene sequence: CDR1 SNHLY, CDR2 FYNNEI. CDR3 length equals 17 residues. The CDR3 loop reads CASSEGSLAGAYNEQFF. CDR3 in DNA: TGTGCCAGCAGTGAAGGGTCCTTAGCGGGGGCCTACAATGAGCAGTTCTTC.

The rearrangement uses TRBV4-1 and TRBJ2-3, with TRBD2 matching 11 bases. CDR3 length: 17 residues. Germline V gives CDR1 MGHRA, CDR2 YSYEKL. V was pared by 4 bases and J by 5 bases, with 11 bases of the junction left unmatched. In nucleotides, the CDR3 is TGCGCCAGCAGCCGGGGTAGCGGGGGGGCCGAGGAAGATACGCAGTATTTT. Translation gives CASSRGSGGAEEDTQYF.

CDR3 coding DNA: TGTGCCAGTCGAAGCAGGGGTAGGGATGAGCAGTTCTTC. Residues: CASRSRGRDEQFF. The V gene is TRBV19, the J gene TRBJ2-1; D possibly corresponds to TRBD1 (6 bases). CDR3 length: 13 residues. V was shortened by 8 bases and J by 8 bases, with 16 bases between the two germline ends. Germline V CDR1 and CDR2: LNHDA, SQIVND (reference sequence).

J is TRBJ1-3 and V is TRBV5-8; D gene uncertain. Germline V lookup: CDR1 SGHTS, CDR2 YDEGEE. This CDR3 is 17 amino acids long. V lost 4 bases and J lost 5, with 22 bases in between. The CDR3 nucleotides read TGTGCCAGCAGCCTATCTAGGACGGTTCAGACTAGAAACACCATATATTTT. This sequence encodes CASSLSRTVQTRNTIYF.

A few counts support this clone. The rearrangement uses TRBV2 and TRBJ2-7; 8 bases are shared with TRBD1. V lost 6 bases and J lost 2; bases outside the gene matches: 6. The CDR3 length is 14 residues. The V gene's germline CDR1 is SNHLY and CDR2 FYNNEI. The CDR3 loop reads CASRTGTGPYEQYF. The CDR3 DNA follows: TGTGCCAGCAGGACCGGGACAGGACCCTACGAGCAGTACTTC.

The V and J genes are TRBV7-3 and TRBJ2-7; D is possibly TRBD1 (5 bases). Looked up from germline, CDR1 is SGHTA and CDR2 is FQGTGA. Trimming stripped 5 bases from V and 9 bases from J, with 11 bases between. This CDR3 is built from 11 residues. CDR3 nucleotide sequence: TGTGCCAGCAGCCTTGTGGGGCCGCAGTACTTC. Its protein product is CASSLVGPQYF.

This chain uses TRBV5-8 with TRBJ2-7; TRBD2 matches at 7 bases. The CDR3 loop spans 16 amino acids. V was clipped by 4 bases and J by 2 bases; unmatched bases: 12. Germline V lookup: CDR1 SGHTS, CDR2 YDEGEE. CDR3 in amino acids: CASSPPRGDVTYEQYF. CDR3 DNA sequence: TGTGCCAGCAGCCCTCCCCGGGGGGACGTGACCTACGAGCAGTACTTC.

The gene calls are TRBV6-5 and TRBJ1-1, with 8 bases aligning to TRBD1. Per the germline V gene, CDR1 is MNHEY and CDR2 is SVGAGI. The V gene end was trimmed by 5 bases and the J gene end by 4 bases; junction bases not matched to a gene: 6. The CDR3 has 14 amino acids. CDR3 in DNA: TGTGCCAGCAGTAATCCAGGGGGCCTCACTGAAGCTTTCTTT. Translated, it gives CASSNPGGLTEAFF.

The chain links TRBV6-1 to TRBJ1-2; 7 bases map to TRBD1. CDR3 length: 14 residues. CDR1 and CDR2 from the germline V gene are MNHNS and SASEGT. Trimming cost V 2 bases and J 7 bases; bases outside gene matches: 7. CDR3 residues: CASSEQQGQSGYTF. CDR3 sequence (DNA): TGTGCCAGCAGTGAACAACAGGGGCAGAGTGGCTACACCTTC.

The chain carries TRBV7-9 and TRBJ2-2; 7 positions agree with TRBD1. V gave up 5 bases and J gave up 0 bases; unmatched junction bases: 12. CDR3 length: 18 residues. Germline loops: CDR1 SEHNR, CDR2 FQNEAQ (reference sequence). For the CDR3, the DNA is TGTGCCAGCAGCCTTGGACAGGCCAAGCTCCCGAACACCGGGGAGCTGTTTTTT. Residues: CASSLGQAKLPNTGELFF. Using reference TRBV7-9 and TRBJ2-2 for the parts outside the CDR3, the full variable domain is DTGVSQNPRHKITKRGQNVTFRCDPISEHNRLYWYRQTLGQGPEFLTYFQNEAQLEKSRLLSDRFSAERPKGSFSTLEIQRTEQGDSAMYLCASSLGQAKLPNTGELFFGEGSRLTVL.

V gene TRBV5-4 combines with J gene TRBJ2-5; 9 positions match TRBD1. With 0 bases clipped from V and 4 bases from J, the junction kept 4 bases outside the gene matches. The CDR3 has 15 residues. Germline lookup yields CDR1 SGHNT and CDR2 YYREEE (reference sequence). The CDR3 loop is CASSLAPGQGETQYF. For the CDR3, the DNA is TGTGCCAGCAGCTTGGCCCCGGGACAGGGAGAGACCCAGTACTTC.